The 8 T cell receptor beta chains listed next were all sequenced from one sample in a study of T cell clonotyping in hematopoietic cell transplantation. Generated by immunoSEQ multiplex PCR, the TCRdb table keeps only in-frame clones and is missing some. The sample shows roughly 4,600 clones, roughly 96% of them seen only once. The material sequenced was PBMCs, taken 100 days after allogeneic stem cell transplant. These receptors were collected from a male patient in his 40s who had an allogeneic stem cell transplant from a related donor, so the T cells may come from the graft donor. Some clones in this sample may be carry-over from other donors' samples.

The chain combines TRBV6-5 with TRBJ2-7; weak D call: TRBD1 (6 bases). This CDR3 has 16 amino acids. V lost 2 bases to trimming and J lost 0 bases, with 14 bases between them. Germline CDR1 MNHEY, CDR2 SVGAGI. CDR3 in amino acids: CASSYDPLGHSYEQYF. In nucleotides, the CDR3 is TGTGCCAGCAGTTACGATCCTTTGGGACACTCCTACGAGCAGTACTTC.

The chain joins TRBV10-1 to TRBJ2-2; 13 bases match TRBD2. Trimming took 4 bases from V and 4 from J; bases not matched to a gene: 9. The CDR3 loop spans 18 amino acids. Germline V gene lookup returns CDR1 WNHNN and CDR2 SYGVQD (reference sequence). CDR3 in amino acids: CASSGHGLAGAVTGELFF. The CDR3 nucleotides are TGCGCCAGCAGTGGACACGGACTAGCGGGGGCCGTCACCGGGGAGCTGTTTTTT.

The chain carries TRBV30 and TRBJ2-7; D is unresolved. The CDR3 consists of 15 residues. CDR1 and CDR2 (germline): GTSNPN, SVGIG (reference sequence). The V and J ends lost 0 bases and 4 bases respectively, with 16 bases between them. CDR3 in amino acids: CAWSVRMNQVYEQYF. The CDR3, as DNA: TGTGCCTGGAGTGTACGAATGAATCAGGTTTACGAGCAGTACTTC.

The chain carries TRBV5-4 and TRBJ2-3, with 8 bases matching TRBD1. CDR3 length equals 15 residues. Trimming removed 3 bases from V and 2 bases from J; junction bases left unmatched: 5. In germline, CDR1 is SGHNT, CDR2 YYREEE (reference sequence). The DNA for the CDR3 is TGTGCCAGCAGCTACGACAGGGGCCCCACAGATACGCAGTATTTT. This sequence encodes CASSYDRGPTDTQYF.

The CDR3 is CASSATGSNGYTF. CDR3 sequence (DNA): TGTGCCAGTAGTGCCACAGGGTCCAATGGCTACACCTTC. The chain recombines TRBV19 with TRBJ1-2, with D perhaps TRBD1 (6 bases). Looked up from germline, CDR1 is LNHDA and CDR2 is SQIVND (reference sequence). Trimming pared 5 bases from V and 6 bases from J, leaving 13 bases between. The CDR3 consists of 13 residues.

V usage is TRBV28 and J usage is TRBJ2-7; 9 positions agree with TRBD2. Looked up from germline, CDR1 is MDHEN and CDR2 is SYDVKM. The CDR3 runs 13 residues. J was trimmed by 11 bases and V by 4 bases; bases with no gene match: 9. CDR3 nucleotide sequence: TGTGCCAGCAGTTGGACTAGCTTAGCGGGAGAGTACTTC. Encoded protein: CASSWTSLAGEYF.

This clone has just one count. This rearrangement joins TRBV30 to TRBJ1-1, with D tentatively TRBD1 (5 bases). Germline V gene lookup returns CDR1 GTSNPN and CDR2 SVGIG (reference sequence). The CDR3 extends over 13 amino acids. The V gene lost 3 bases and the J gene lost 1 base, with 9 bases spanning the gap. CDR3: CAWSYRPNTEAFF. The CDR3 DNA sequence: TGTGCCTGGAGCTACAGGCCGAACACTGAAGCTTTCTTT.

J is TRBJ1-2 and V is TRBV7-9; D call uncertain. CDR1 SEHNR and CDR2 FQNEAQ come from the germline V gene (reference sequence). The CDR3 has 14 residues. Trimming pared 2 bases from V and 10 bases from J, leaving 17 bases between. CDR3 loop: CASSLFTGPTAYTF. CDR3 nucleotide sequence: TGTGCCAGCAGCTTATTCACCGGGCCCACCGCCTACACCTTC.